Shown below are 28 T cell receptor beta chains from a single sample sequenced in a study of identifying expanded T cells in peripheral blood. Sequencing was performed with immunoSEQ multiplex PCR; in TCRdb, only in-frame clones are kept and a portion is missing. This repertoire shows 70,000 to 95,000 clones, 88% found once; its top ten account for approximately 4%. The source material was blood. Source of these receptors: a person aged 18 to 75 in good health.

The rearrangement joins TRBV4-1 to TRBJ2-5, with D possibly being TRBD2 (6 bases). The CDR3 is 16 residues long. Germline V lookup: CDR1 MGHRA, CDR2 YSYEKL. V lost 1 base, J lost 7 bases, and 19 bases lay in between. The CDR3 protein is CASSQAVGDSGGTQYF. In DNA form, the CDR3 reads TGCGCCAGCAGCCAAGCTGTCGGGGACTCCGGGGGGACCCAGTACTTC.

The J gene is TRBJ2-5, the V gene TRBV19; 8 nucleotides line up with TRBD1. This CDR3 contains 15 residues. Per germline, CDR1 LNHDA and CDR2 SQIVND (reference sequence). V dropped 2 bases and J dropped 2; count of bases not matched to a gene: 4. The CDR3 nucleotides are TGTGCCAGTAGTATAACCGGGACAGGACAAGAGACCCAGTACTTC. This codes for CASSITGTGQETQYF.

The V call is TRBV5-1, the J call TRBJ2-3; TRBD2 is a possible D gene (6 bases). Germline CDR1 SGHRS, CDR2 YFSETQ. The CDR3 spans 15 residues. V was cut by 4 bases and J by 1 base, with 13 bases left in between. The CDR3: CASSPSVGGTDTQYF. The CDR3 nucleotides are TGCGCCAGCAGCCCTAGCGTCGGGGGCACAGATACGCAGTATTTT.

This chain joins TRBV7-2 and TRBJ2-7; TRBD2 matches at 10 bases. The CDR3 has 14 residues. Germline V gene sequence: CDR1 SGHTA, CDR2 FQGNSA. V gave up 5 bases and J gave up 2 bases; unmatched junction bases: 3. CDR3 residues: CASSQREGPYEQYF. The CDR3, as DNA: TGTGCCAGCAGCCAGCGGGAGGGCCCCTACGAGCAGTACTTC.

The chain carries TRBV2 and TRBJ1-2; 8 positions match TRBD1. The germline V gene has CDR1 SNHLY and CDR2 FYNNEI. V shed 8 bases, J shed 8 bases, and the junction held 10 bases outside the gene matches. This CDR3 is 13 amino acids long. CDR3 DNA sequence: TGTGCCAGCTATGGACAGGGAATAGGAGGCTACACCTTC. This sequence encodes CASYGQGIGGYTF.

The chain recombines TRBV7-2 with TRBJ2-7; TRBD1 agrees at 10 bases. The J segment lost 7 bases and the V segment lost 4 bases, leaving 10 bases of the junction unmatched. The germline gives CDR1 SGHTA, CDR2 FQGNSA. This CDR3 has 15 amino acids. The CDR3 DNA follows: TGTGCCAGCAGCTCTTCGACAGGGGGCTTGGGAGAGCAGTACTTC. Translating it yields CASSSSTGGLGEQYF. Together with reference TRBV7-2 and TRBJ2-7, the CDR3 gives the full variable domain: GAGVSQSPSNKVTEKGKDVELRCDPISGHTALYWYRQSLGQGLEFLIYFQGNSAPDKSGLPSDRFSAERTGGSVSTLTIQRTQQEDSAVYLCASSSSTGGLGEQYFGPGTRLTVT.

The chain employs TRBV29-1 and TRBJ2-7, with a possible D match to TRBD1 (5 bases). The V end lost 2 bases, the J end lost 2 bases, and 10 bases lay between the germline ends. This CDR3 region has 13 residues. Germline V gene sequence: CDR1 SQVTM, CDR2 ANQGSEA. The CDR3 here is CSVEKAGPYEQYF. The CDR3 DNA is TGCAGCGTTGAAAAGGCAGGGCCCTACGAGCAGTACTTC.

The chain links TRBV21-1 to TRBJ1-3. TRBV21-1 has pseudogene status. This CDR3 is 13 amino acids long. CDR3 bases: TGTGCCAGCACGAAGAACTCTGGAAACACCATATATTTT. Its protein product is CASTKNSGNTIYF.

The chain joins TRBV27 to TRBJ2-5; tentatively, D is TRBD1 (6 bases). The CDR3 totals 13 residues. The germline V gene has CDR1 MNHEY and CDR2 SMNVEV (reference sequence). V shed 4 bases and J shed 3 bases, with 9 bases lying between them. This CDR3 is CASSSAGEETQYF. The CDR3 DNA follows: TGTGCCAGCAGTTCAGCAGGGGAAGAGACCCAGTACTTC.

This rearrangement joins TRBV14 to TRBJ1-2; the D is unclear. CDR3 length: 13 amino acids. Germline CDR1 SGHDN, CDR2 FVKESK. Trimming removed 5 bases at V and 0 bases at J, with 7 bases between. The CDR3 reads CASSYLSNYGYTF. DNA for the CDR3: TGTGCCAGCAGCTACCTATCTAACTATGGCTACACCTTC. Using reference TRBV14 and TRBJ1-2 for the parts outside the CDR3, the full variable domain is EAGVTQFPSHSVIEKGQTVTLRCDPISGHDNLYWYRRVMGKEIKFLLHFVKESKQDESGMPNNRFLAERTGGTYSTLKVQPAELEDSGVYFCASSYLSNYGYTFGSGTRLTVV.

This clone was picked up one time. V gene TRBV27 combines with J gene TRBJ1-1, with 12 bases aligning to TRBD1. The germline CDR1 and CDR2 sequences are MNHEY and SMNVEV (reference sequence). V trimming: 4 bases; J trimming: 7 bases; junction bases outside the gene matches: 7. The CDR3 extends over 15 amino acids. Here the CDR3 DNA reads TGTGCCAGCAGTTCGCGGGACAGGGGGCGCGTTGAAGCTTTCTTT. This sequence encodes CASSSRDRGRVEAFF.

The rearrangement joins TRBV28 to TRBJ2-1; D is unclear. Trimming took off 6 bases at V and 5 bases at J, with 11 bases between the two ends. The length of the CDR3 is 13 residues. Germline CDR1 and CDR2: MDHEN and SYDVKM. CDR3 region: CASSLDTDNEQFF. The CDR3 nucleotides read TGTGCCAGCAGCCTCGACACAGACAATGAGCAGTTCTTC. The full variable domain, completed using reference TRBV28 and TRBJ2-1, is DVKVTQSSRYLVKRTGEKVFLECVQDMDHENMFWYRQDPGLGLRLIYFSYDVKMKEKGDIPEGYSVSREKKERFSLILESASTNQTSMYLCASSLDTDNEQFFGPGTRLTVL.

This chain connects TRBV7-6 to TRBJ2-4; D gene ambiguous. V gave up 5 bases and J gave up 6 bases, with 17 bases separating them. The CDR3 is made up of 15 amino acids. Germline lookup yields CDR1 SGHVS and CDR2 FNYEAQ. The CDR3 here is CASSPSPIGRNIQYF. DNA for the CDR3: TGTGCCAGCAGCCCATCTCCGATCGGGCGAAACATTCAGTACTTC.

The V gene is TRBV27, the J gene TRBJ1-5, with 9 bases lining up with TRBD1. CDR3 length equals 18 residues. V dropped 5 bases and J dropped 0; count of bases not matched to a gene: 11. From germline, CDR1 is MNHEY and CDR2 SMNVEV (reference sequence). The CDR3 protein is CASSTRTGVGASNQPQHF. In DNA, the CDR3 is TGTGCCAGCAGTACCCGGACAGGGGTCGGGGCTAGCAATCAGCCCCAGCATTTT.

V usage is TRBV10-2 and J usage is TRBJ1-5, with D maybe TRBD1 (6 bases). V dropped 2 bases and J dropped 4 bases, with 6 bases sitting between them. Germline V CDR1 and CDR2: WSHSY, SAAADI. The CDR3 covers 13 residues. CDR3 sequence reads: CASSETGNQPQHF. As DNA, the CDR3 is TGCGCCAGCAGTGAGACAGGGAATCAGCCCCAGCATTTT.

The chain uses TRBV7-3 and TRBJ2-2, with D uncertain. Germline assignment: CDR1 SGHTA and CDR2 FQGTGA. Trimming pared 5 bases from V and 2 bases from J, leaving 9 bases between. There are 14 residues in the CDR3. CDR3 residues: CASSQSYNTGELFF. In nucleotides, the CDR3 is TGTGCCAGCAGCCAATCATACAACACCGGGGAGCTGTTTTTT.

This clone counts as medium-sized. This sequence joins TRBV6-4 and TRBJ2-2, with 7 bases aligning to TRBD2. Germline V gene sequence: CDR1 MRHNA, CDR2 SNTAGT. The CDR3 runs 14 residues. V shed 4 bases, J shed 3 bases, and the junction held 2 bases outside the gene matches. This CDR3 is CASSASGDTGELFF. The CDR3 coding sequence is TGTGCCAGCAGTGCTAGCGGAGACACCGGGGAGCTGTTTTTT.

The rearrangement links TRBV9 to TRBJ2-2; D gene uncertain. The ends were cut back, 0 bases at V and 7 bases at J, with 22 bases in the middle. Germline assignment: CDR1 SGDLS and CDR2 YYNGEE. The CDR3 runs 18 residues. The CDR3 here is CASSVVVGRPHTSGELFF. The CDR3 bases are TGTGCCAGCAGCGTAGTAGTGGGAAGACCACATACGAGCGGGGAGCTGTTTTTT.

CDR3 bases: TGTGCCAGCAGTTACGGACTAGCGCAAGATACGCAGTATTTT. This encodes CASSYGLAQDTQYF. The chain uses TRBV6-5 and TRBJ2-3, with 9 bases identical to TRBD2. Trimming cost V 2 bases and J 5 bases; bases outside gene matches: 2. CDR3 length equals 14 residues. Germline V gives CDR1 MNHEY, CDR2 SVGAGI.

The genes are TRBV27 and TRBJ1-1; D unclear. The CDR3 loop spans 15 amino acids. V was shortened by 5 bases and J by 5 bases, with 18 bases between the two germline ends. Germline V lookup: CDR1 MNHEY, CDR2 SMNVEV (reference sequence). CDR3 residues: CASSPNSARRTEAFF. The CDR3 DNA follows: TGTGCCAGCAGTCCCAATTCGGCGCGGAGAACTGAAGCTTTCTTT.

The V and J genes are TRBV10-1 and TRBJ2-5, with D possibly being TRBD1 (6 bases). There are 13 residues in the CDR3. V was trimmed by 3 bases and J by 4 bases, leaving 9 bases between them. CDR1 and CDR2 from the germline V gene are WNHNN and SYGVQD (reference sequence). The CDR3 reads CASSDAGVETQYF. The CDR3, as DNA: TGCGCCAGCAGTGACGCAGGGGTAGAGACCCAGTACTTC.

The chain couples TRBV11-3 to TRBJ2-3; D might be TRBD2 (7 bases). V dropped 6 bases and J dropped 2 bases, with 12 bases sitting between them. Germline V gene data show CDR1 as SGHNT and CDR2 as YENEEA. The CDR3 consists of 14 residues. CDR3 loop: CASSFGGPTDTQYF. CDR3 in DNA: TGTGCCAGCAGTTTCGGGGGGCCCACAGATACGCAGTATTTT.

The J gene is TRBJ2-7, the V gene TRBV7-3, with TRBD1 matching over 8 bases. The CDR3 contains 18 residues. Germline assignment: CDR1 SGHTA and CDR2 FQGTGA. V gave up 5 bases and J gave up 0 bases; unmatched junction bases: 15. In DNA, the CDR3 is TGTGCCAGCAGCCCCCAAGGCGGCGGACAGGGCAGCTCCTACGAGCAGTACTTC. Its protein is CASSPQGGGQGSSYEQYF.

This chain joins TRBV27 and TRBJ2-3, with no clear D. This CDR3 spans 17 amino acids. The V and J ends lost 2 bases and 3 bases respectively, with 18 bases between them. Germline-derived CDR1 and CDR2 are MNHEY and SMNVEV (reference sequence). DNA of the CDR3: TGTGCCAGCAGTTTAGTCCCCGCGGCAGCTTCTACAGATACGCAGTATTTT. It is translated as CASSLVPAAASTDTQYF.

The rearrangement uses TRBV19 and TRBJ1-3; D is uncertain. Deletions cut 8 bases from V and 3 bases from J, with 5 bases between. Germline CDR1 is LNHDA and CDR2 is SQIVND (reference sequence). This CDR3 is 11 amino acids long. CDR3 protein: CASRSGNTIYF. As DNA, the CDR3 is TGTGCCAGTCGTAGTGGAAACACCATATATTTT.

The gene calls are TRBV29-1 and TRBJ2-2; D gene ambiguous. Per germline, CDR1 SQVTM and CDR2 ANQGSEA. The CDR3 sequence is 14 residues long. Trimming shortened V by 4 bases and J by 0 bases, and 9 bases separated the two germline ends. The CDR3 reads CSVGTPANTGELFF. CDR3 bases: TGCAGCGTTGGGACGCCAGCGAACACCGGGGAGCTGTTTTTT.

V is TRBV6-6 and J is TRBJ2-1; TRBD2 matches at 10 bases. Looked up from germline, CDR1 is MNHNY and CDR2 is SVGAGI (reference sequence). J gave up 12 bases and V 6 bases, and 8 bases lay outside the gene matches. The CDR3 is made up of 13 amino acids. As DNA, the CDR3 is TGTGCCAGCAGCCCCGTTATAGCGGGGGGGCAGTTCTTC. It codes for CASSPVIAGGQFF.

V is TRBV27 and J is TRBJ2-1; 8 nucleotides agree with TRBD2. The CDR3 runs 13 residues. V trimming: 7 bases; J trimming: 7 bases; junction bases outside the gene matches: 6. The germline V gene has CDR1 MNHEY and CDR2 SMNVEV (reference sequence). The CDR3 protein is CASTDGGENEQFF. The CDR3 DNA reads TGTGCCAGCACTGACGGGGGGGAAAATGAGCAGTTCTTC.